This T cell receptor (beta chain) came from a study of long-term antiretroviral therapy in people with HIV. There were 1-10 million cryopreserved PBMC in the samples before DNA extraction. Trimming removed 5 bases from V and 7 bases from J; junction bases left unmatched: 9. The germline V gene has CDR1 SEHNR and CDR2 FQNEAQ (reference sequence). The CDR3 is 17 residues long. With regard to this clone: The antigen is unknown.

Runs used v3.0 of the immunoSEQ assay and were done at survey level. What sequencing targeted per sample was about 35,000-55,000 T-cell genomes. Libraries were prepared by immunoSEQ multiplex PCR; TCRdb keeps only in-frame clonotypes and omits some of them. This sample has some 48,000 clones; about 88% occur once, and the top ten carry more than 2.5%. Overall study findings and caveats: Transplant donor controls retained higher diversity, though diversity increased after ART.

The chain recombines TRBV7-9 with TRBJ2-1; 15 bases agree with TRBD2. The sequencing used unsorted PBMCs, collected 0.8 years after starting antiretroviral therapy. This receptor was identified in a woman younger than 30 with HIV. DNA for the CDR3: TGTGCCAGCAGCCCCCGGACTAGCGGGAGGGCCGGGAATGAGCAGTTCTTC. Translated: CASSPRTSGRAGNEQFF.